One and the same sample provided the 32 T cell receptor beta chains below, sequenced in a study of blood T cells in healthy people across ages. A sample-barcoded 5' primer and a J-beta primer mix were used in a second PCR of about 7 to 12 cycles. TCRdb analysed the 5' RACE reads with MiXCR anew, one entry per CDR3 protein. Among 750,000 to 850,000 distinct CDR3 sequences listed, 20% to 30% were seen once. The same specimen was also included in a second study, on T cells of mothers and their children.

The sample consisted of blood. These TCRs come from a boy between 10 and 17 years old in good health.

The chain combines TRBV6-5 with TRBJ2-5; 8 nucleotides agree with TRBD2. Germline V CDR1 and CDR2: MNHEY, SVGAGI. The CDR3 is 15 amino acids. The V segment lost 2 bases and the J segment 5 bases; nucleotides outside the gene matches: 7. The CDR3 is CASSYGGGPGETQYF. The CDR3 coding sequence is TGTGCCAGCAGTTACGGCGGGGGGCCAGGGGAGACCCAGTACTTC.

J is TRBJ2-3 and V is TRBV28, with a possible D match to TRBD1 (6 bases). CDR1 is MDHEN and CDR2 is SYDVKM in the germline V gene. V was cut by 5 bases and J by 4 bases, with 13 bases left in between. CDR3 length: 14 amino acids. CDR3 nucleotides: TGTGCCAGCAGTCCGGAACAGGGACCAGATACGCAGTATTTT. This codes for CASSPEQGPDTQYF.

This clonotype was observed at least ten times. V gene TRBV29-1 combines with J gene TRBJ2-1; TRBD2 is a possible D gene (6 bases). Trimming shortened V by 5 bases and J by 8 bases, and 19 bases separated the two germline ends. CDR1 is SQVTM and CDR2 is ANQGSEA in the germline V gene. The CDR3 loop spans 14 amino acids. The CDR3, as DNA: TGCAGCGTTATCGGGACTCACCTTTCGGATGAGCAGTTCTTC. It codes for CSVIGTHLSDEQFF.

The chain joins TRBV7-2 to TRBJ1-4, with 7 nucleotides matching TRBD1. The germline CDR1 and CDR2 sequences are SGHTA and FQGNSA. The V and J ends lost 5 bases and 4 bases, in that order; junction bases with no gene match: 7. The CDR3 runs 15 residues. This chain's CDR3 is CASSARDSLNEKLFF. CDR3 coding DNA: TGTGCCAGCAGCGCCCGGGACAGCCTTAATGAAAAACTGTTTTTT.

This clonotype turned up a few times. This sequence joins TRBV7-2 and TRBJ2-5, with 8 bases that match TRBD2. Germline lookup yields CDR1 SGHTA and CDR2 FQGNSA. The CDR3 sequence is 16 residues long. V lost 0 bases to trimming and J lost 1 base; unmatched junction nucleotides: 4. CDR3 sequence: CASSLAGTRAQETQYF. The CDR3, as DNA: TGTGCCAGCAGCTTAGCCGGGACTAGGGCCCAAGAGACCCAGTACTTC.

The chain uses TRBV28 and TRBJ1-4, with D possibly matching TRBD1 (6 bases). From germline, CDR1 is MDHEN and CDR2 SYDVKM. V was cut by 5 bases and J by 8 bases, with 15 bases left in between. This CDR3 is 14 amino acids long. The CDR3 DNA is TGTGCCAGCAGTGAGGGGGTATTAGCGGAAAAACTGTTTTTT. Protein sequence: CASSEGVLAEKLFF.

This clonotype turned up a few times. V usage is TRBV29-1 and J usage is TRBJ2-1; TRBD2 agrees at 8 bases. This CDR3 spans 16 amino acids. V lost 3 bases, J lost 9 bases, and 16 bases stayed unmatched. From germline, CDR1 is SQVTM and CDR2 ANQGSEA. Here the CDR3 reads CSVEHGAGAPPSEQFF. DNA of the CDR3: TGCAGCGTTGAGCACGGAGCGGGGGCCCCTCCCAGTGAGCAGTTCTTC.

This chain connects TRBV12-3 or TRBV12-4 to TRBJ2-5; tentatively, D is TRBD2 (6 bases). V lost 5 bases and J lost 4, with 20 bases in between. This CDR3 has 16 amino acids. The CDR3 coding sequence is TGTGCCAGCAGTCGATGGGAGGTATTAAGGGTAGAGACCCAGTACTTC. Protein: CASSRWEVLRVETQYF.

The gene calls are TRBV29-1 and TRBJ2-7; 8 bases align to TRBD2. The V segment lost 2 bases and the J segment 0 bases; nucleotides outside the gene matches: 3. CDR1 and CDR2 from the germline V gene are SQVTM and ANQGSEA. There are 14 residues in the CDR3. The CDR3: CSVEIAGSSYEQYF. Written as DNA, the CDR3 is TGCAGCGTTGAAATAGCGGGGAGCTCCTACGAGCAGTACTTC.

This clonotype was observed a handful of times. The gene calls are TRBV20-1 and TRBJ1-2; tentatively, D is TRBD1 (5 bases). The CDR3 has 14 amino acids. The V gene's germline CDR1 is DFQATT and CDR2 SNEGSKA (reference sequence). V was cut by 5 bases and J by 8 bases, with 21 bases left in between. CDR3 amino acids: CSAPTFIDSLGYTF. In nucleotides, the CDR3 is TGCAGTGCTCCAACATTCATCGACAGCTTGGGCTACACCTTC.

This clonotype showed up just once. One end of the junction fails to match germline, which may point to a read error. This sequence joins TRBV7-2 and TRBJ2-1; no firm D call. CDR3 length equals 15 residues. Germline CDR1 and CDR2: SGHTA and FQGNSA. CDR3 region: CASSFAASSFNGQFF. The CDR3 bases are TGTGCCAGCAGCTTTGCAGCTAGTTCGTTCAATGGGCAGTTCTTC. Filled out from reference TRBV7-2 and TRBJ2-1, the complete variable domain reads GAGVSQSPSNKVTEKGKDVELRCDPISGHTALYWYRQSLGQGLEFLIYFQGNSAPDKSGLPSDRFSAERTGGSVSTLTIQRTQQEDSAVYLCASSFAASSFNGQFFGPGTRLTVL.

This clonotype came up many times. The CDR3 loop is CASSTATAIYGYTF. Here the CDR3 DNA reads TGTGCCAGTAGTACCGCGACAGCCATCTATGGCTACACCTTC. V gene TRBV19 combines with J gene TRBJ1-2, with D perhaps matching TRBD1 (5 bases). Germline CDR1 LNHDA, CDR2 SQIVND (reference sequence). V was shortened by 4 bases and J by 4 bases, with 13 bases between the two germline ends. The CDR3 spans 14 residues.

The chain recombines TRBV6-1 with TRBJ2-6; D may be TRBD1 (5 bases). This CDR3 contains 14 residues. Per germline, CDR1 MNHNS and CDR2 SASEGT. Trimming took 8 bases from V and 0 from J, leaving 8 bases between them. The CDR3, as DNA: TGTGCCAGCGACAGCACCTCTGGGGCCAACGTCCTGACTTTC. Translated: CASDSTSGANVLTF.

This clonotype has just a few counts. The germline gene is not matched at one end of the junction; a read error may be the cause. The V gene is TRBV10-3, the J gene TRBJ1-2; 7 nucleotides line up with TRBD1. The CDR3 consists of 14 residues. CDR1 is ENHRY and CDR2 is SYGVKD in the germline V gene. CDR3 amino acids: CTIRETGMGYGYTF. For the CDR3, the DNA is TGTACCATCAGGGAGACAGGGATGGGCTATGGCTACACCTTC.

The chain recombines TRBV5-1 with TRBJ2-5; 7 nucleotides align to TRBD2. This CDR3 has 15 residues. Unmatched junction bases numbered 13, after V lost 4 bases and J lost 7 bases. Germline CDR1 reads SGHRS; CDR2 reads YFSETQ. The CDR3 sequence is CASSGGPSGGGTQYF. The CDR3 DNA follows: TGCGCCAGCAGCGGAGGGCCTAGCGGTGGTGGGACCCAGTACTTC.

The chain carries TRBV7-9 and TRBJ2-2, with 12 bases identical to TRBD2. CDR1 SEHNR and CDR2 FQNEAQ come from the germline V gene (reference sequence). V was clipped by 5 bases and J by 5 bases; unmatched bases: 6. The CDR3 has 16 residues. CDR3 amino acids: CASSVTSGRRTGELFF. CDR3 bases: TGTGCCAGCAGCGTGACTAGCGGGAGAAGAACCGGGGAGCTGTTTTTT.

J is TRBJ2-7 and V is TRBV20-1; D is unclear. The CDR3 sequence is 13 residues long. The V gene's germline CDR1 is DFQATT and CDR2 SNEGSKA (reference sequence). V gave up 2 bases and J gave up 5 bases, with 13 bases separating them. Here the CDR3 DNA reads TGCAGTGCTAGATATCAGTTCCGGAACGAGCAGTACTTC. Translating gives CSARYQFRNEQYF.

This clonotype showed up many times. The chain carries TRBV7-2 and TRBJ2-7; 8 bases are a match to TRBD2. Trimming took 0 bases from V and 3 from J; bases not matched to a gene: 4. CDR3 length: 15 amino acids. CDR1 and CDR2 from the germline V gene are SGHTA and FQGNSA. CDR3 residues: CASSLASGDVYEQYF. CDR3 DNA sequence: TGTGCCAGCAGCTTAGCTAGCGGGGACGTCTACGAGCAGTACTTC.

V is TRBV5-1 and J is TRBJ1-1, with unresolved D. The CDR3 loop spans 13 amino acids. The V and J ends lost 4 bases and 5 bases respectively, with 12 bases between them. The germline V gene encodes CDR1 SGHRS and CDR2 YFSETQ. This chain's CDR3 is CASSDGRETEAFF. The CDR3 region has the DNA TGCGCCAGCAGCGACGGCCGGGAAACTGAAGCTTTCTTT. Based on the CDR3 plus reference TRBV5-1 and TRBJ1-1, the full variable domain is KAGVTQTPRYLIKTRGQQVTLSCSPISGHRSVSWYQQTPGQGLQFLFEYFSETQRNKGNFPGRFSGRQFSNSRSEMNVSTLELGDSALYLCASSDGRETEAFFGQGTRLTVV.

This clonotype was observed a handful of times. The chain employs TRBV27 and TRBJ2-5; TRBD2 agrees at 16 bases. The ends lost 4 bases at V and 9 bases at J; junction bases unmatched: 5. Germline CDR1 and CDR2: MNHEY and SMNVEV (reference sequence). CDR3 length equals 15 residues. The CDR3, as DNA: TGTGCCAGCAGTTCACCGGGACTAGCGGGGGGGGCCCAGTACTTC. It codes for CASSSPGLAGGAQYF.

This clonotype occurred a few times. V and J are TRBV2 and TRBJ2-2, with a possible D match to TRBD2 (7 bases). The CDR3 totals 15 residues. Germline assignment: CDR1 SNHLY and CDR2 FYNNEI. Trimming pared 3 bases from V and 3 bases from J, leaving 11 bases between. The CDR3 reads CASSERGLDTGELFF. In nucleotides, the CDR3 is TGTGCCAGCAGTGAGCGGGGGCTTGACACCGGGGAGCTGTTTTTT.

Many counts were recorded for this clonotype. This sequence joins TRBV10-3 and TRBJ1-1; D ambiguous. V dropped 4 bases and J dropped 0 bases, with 9 bases sitting between them. The CDR3 contains 14 residues. Per germline, CDR1 ENHRY and CDR2 SYGVKD. The CDR3 here is CAISAVEVNTEAFF. CDR3 nucleotides: TGTGCCATCAGTGCCGTTGAAGTGAACACTGAAGCTTTCTTT.

V usage is TRBV2 and J usage is TRBJ2-5; TRBD1 is a possible D gene (6 bases). Looked up from germline, CDR1 is SNHLY and CDR2 is FYNNEI. Trimming took 5 bases from V and 5 from J, leaving 18 bases between them. The CDR3 consists of 15 residues. The DNA for the CDR3 is TGTGCCAGCAGTTCGATTACAGGGTCTGGCGAGACCCAGTACTTC. Its translation: CASSSITGSGETQYF.

This chain uses TRBV2 with TRBJ1-4; D is unclear. The V gene's germline CDR1 is SNHLY and CDR2 FYNNEI. With 3 bases removed from V and 4 bases from J, the gap between germline ends came to 9 bases. CDR3 size: 14 residues. The CDR3 nucleotides are TGTGCCAGCAGTGATGTCGGATTTAATGAAAAACTGTTTTTT. Amino acid sequence: CASSDVGFNEKLFF.

This chain joins TRBV19 and TRBJ1-5; no clear D gene. Trimming cost V 4 bases and J 6 bases, with 10 bases left between them. Germline loops: CDR1 LNHDA, CDR2 SQIVND (reference sequence). The CDR3 covers 13 residues. In DNA form, the CDR3 reads TGTGCCAGTAGTACAGGTCCCGGTCAGCCCCAGCATTTT. It codes for CASSTGPGQPQHF.

There are a few counts of this clonotype. The chain employs TRBV20-1 and TRBJ2-3; 11 bases map to TRBD2. CDR1 is DFQATT and CDR2 is SNEGSKA in the germline V gene (reference sequence). CDR3 length: 15 amino acids. The V gene end was trimmed by 6 bases and the J gene end by 4 bases; junction bases not matched to a gene: 9. The CDR3 DNA follows: TGCAGTGCGCCCGCTAGCGGGGGGCCTGCAGATACGCAGTATTTT. Amino acids: CSAPASGGPADTQYF.

Only a few counts were recorded for this clonotype. V and J are TRBV20-1 and TRBJ2-7, with a possible D match to TRBD1 (6 bases). Trimming took off 2 bases at V and 3 bases at J, with 14 bases between the two ends. CDR1 DFQATT and CDR2 SNEGSKA come from the germline V gene (reference sequence). The CDR3 runs 14 residues. The CDR3 DNA reads TGCAGTGCTAGACCCCCGACAGGCTTCTACGAGCAGTACTTC. Residues: CSARPPTGFYEQYF.

This clonotype was picked up a small number of times. The chain combines TRBV29-1 with TRBJ1-3, with D unresolved. Germline lookup yields CDR1 SQVTM and CDR2 ANQGSEA. The CDR3 sequence is 14 residues long. Trimming took 4 bases from V and 8 from J, leaving 18 bases between them. CDR3 bases: TGCAGCGTTGCGGGCGTCCTCGAGAGAGACACCATATATTTT. The encoded protein is CSVAGVLERDTIYF.

In this sample, this clonotype turned up a few times. The chain recombines TRBV7-6 with TRBJ1-4; 7 bases align to TRBD1. There are 15 residues in the CDR3. J lost 7 bases, V lost 5 bases, and 10 bases had no gene match. Germline V gene sequence: CDR1 SGHVS, CDR2 FNYEAQ. The CDR3 sequence is CASSLYRDSGEKLFF. CDR3 DNA: TGTGCCAGCAGCCTCTACCGGGACAGCGGTGAAAAACTGTTTTTT. The full variable domain, in which reference TRBV7-6 and TRBJ1-4 provide the parts outside the CDR3, is GAGVSQSPRYKVTKRGQDVALRCDPISGHVSLYWYRQALGQGPEFLTYFNYEAQQDKSGLPNDRFSAERPEGSISTLTIQRTEQRDSAMYRCASSLYRDSGEKLFFGSGTQLSVL.

This clonotype turned up a few times. The rearrangement uses TRBV25-1 and TRBJ1-2; the D is unclear. The length of the CDR3 is 13 residues. The V gene's germline CDR1 is MGHDK and CDR2 SYGVNS. The V end lost 4 bases, the J end lost 0 bases, and 6 bases lay between the germline ends. Here the CDR3 reads CASSGDANYGYTF. The CDR3 DNA is TGTGCCAGCAGTGGCGACGCTAACTATGGCTACACCTTC.

The J gene is TRBJ1-5, the V gene TRBV5-5, with D unresolved. Per the germline V gene, CDR1 is SGHKS and CDR2 is YYEKEE (reference sequence). The V gene lost 3 bases and the J gene lost 4 bases, with 11 bases spanning the gap. The CDR3 totals 14 residues. The CDR3 region is CASSSRVGNQPQHF. The CDR3 nucleotides read TGTGCCAGCAGCTCGCGGGTAGGGAATCAGCCCCAGCATTTT.

V and J are TRBV29-1 and TRBJ2-4; D remains unclear. The ends were cut back, 3 bases at V and 10 bases at J, with 10 bases in the middle. The germline V gene has CDR1 SQVTM and CDR2 ANQGSEA. CDR3 length: 11 amino acids. The CDR3 reads CSVDDGSIQYF. For the CDR3, the DNA is TGCAGCGTTGACGACGGCAGTATTCAGTACTTC.